Listed below are T cell receptor beta chains from one sample, sequenced in a study of sequential checkpoint blockade in melanoma. Assay: immunoSEQ multiplex PCR; the TCRdb copy retains only in-frame clones and omits some. The table lists under 6,500 clones, about 20% of them singletons. The source was tumor tissue (inferred from file names), collected from a patient given nivolumab and ipilimumab in sequence. All receptors come from a human donor with melanoma. CDR3s include the opening cysteine and the closing phenylalanine or tryptophan. The D gene is left open where the match is weak. For some rows the clone size is stated as once, few or many, or as a class when expanded; others skip it.

-	TRBV11-3	many	TRBJ2-7	TGTGCCAGCAGCTTATTCGGTCGGCAGGAGAGCTCCTACGAGCAGTACTTC	CASSLFGRQESSYEQYF
-	TRBV12-2	-	TRBJ2-6	TGTGCCGGGTGGGACAGCGCCTACTCTGGGGCCAACGTCCTGACTTTC	CAGWDSAYSGANVLTF
TRBD1	TRBV11-3	many	TRBJ2-7	TGTGCCAGCAGCTTAGGGGGGACAGCCTACGAGCAGTACTTC	CASSLGGTAYEQYF
TRBD1	TRBV28	-	TRBJ2-3	TGTGCCAGCAGTGTCGGGACAGGGGTCACAGATACGCAGTATTTT	CASSVGTGVTDTQYF
TRBD1	TRBV6-8	medium-sized	TRBJ1-3	TGTGCCATCAGGGAGGACAGGAATCATAACACCATATATTTT	CAIREDRNHNTIYF
TRBD1	TRBV9	few	TRBJ1-2	TGTGCCAGCAACTCCGGGACAGGACTTCACTATGGCTACACCTTC	CASNSGTGLHYGYTF
TRBD2	TRBV11-3	-	TRBJ2-3	TGTGCCAGCAGCTTACGAGCGGGGGGGCCTATAGATACGCAGTATTTT	CASSLRAGGPIDTQYF
TRBD1	TRBV6-8	many	TRBJ2-3	TGTGCCAGCAGGGACCGGGACAGGGGCACAGATACGCAGTATTTT	CASRDRDRGTDTQYF
TRBD1	TRBV9	medium-sized	TRBJ1-2	TGTGCCAGCAGCGTGACAGGGGAACCAGACGCTAACTATGGCTACACCTTC	CASSVTGEPDANYGYTF
-	TRBV16	few	TRBJ2-3	TGTGCCAGCAGCCAACAAGGGCCAGATACGCAGTATTTT	CASSQQGPDTQYF
-	TRBV19	-	TRBJ1-1	TGTGCCAGTAGTATTCAGGGATTATTCACTGAAGCTTTCTTT	CASSIQGLFTEAFF
-	TRBV11-3	many	TRBJ2-1	TGTGCCAGCAGCCAAAGAGGTCCCGACTACAATGAGCAGTTCTTC	CASSQRGPDYNEQFF
TRBD1	TRBV9	few	TRBJ2-7	TGTGCCAGTAACCGGGACAGAACCTACGAGCAGTACTTC	CASNRDRTYEQYF
-	TRBV30	-	TRBJ2-5	TGTGCCTGGGGGGGACCGATACGAGAGACCCAGTACTTC	CAWGGPIRETQYF
-	TRBV5-1	-	TRBJ2-4	TGCGCCAGCAGCCCAGAGCCCGACAGCATTGAAAACATTCAGTACTTC	CASSPEPDSIENIQYF
-	TRBV28	medium-sized	TRBJ1-4	TGTGCCAGCAATTCCTTAGGGGGTGGGGAAAAACTGTTTTTT	CASNSLGGGEKLFF
-	TRBV29-1	-	TRBJ2-2	TGCAGCGTTGTGGCGGAGAACACCGGGGAGCTGTTTTTT	CSVVAENTGELFF
TRBD1	TRBV6-8	-	TRBJ1-2	TGTGCCAGCAGGAAAAAAGGGACAGATAACTATGGCTACACCTTC	CASRKKGTDNYGYTF
-	TRBV19	-	TRBJ1-5	TGTGCCAGTAGTAGACAGGCCTTTAGCAATCAGCCCCAGCATTTT	CASSRQAFSNQPQHF
TRBD1	TRBV9	few	TRBJ2-5	TGTGCCAGCACCGACAGGGGAGAGACCCAGTACTTC	CASTDRGETQYF
-	TRBV29-1	-	TRBJ1-2	TGCAGCGTTGGTAGGTTAAGCTATGGCTACACCTTC	CSVGRLSYGYTF
TRBD2	TRBV7-6	-	TRBJ2-3	TGTGCCAGCAGCCAGGCGGGGGGAAGGACAGATACGCAGTATTTT	CASSQAGGRTDTQYF
TRBD1	TRBV5-1	-	TRBJ2-7	TGCGCCAGCAGCTTGGGGGGACAGGGGTACTACGAGCAGTACTTC	CASSLGGQGYYEQYF
-	TRBV11-3	many	TRBJ1-1	TGTGCCAGCAGCCAAACAACCCGGCAGTCAAACACTGAAGCTTTCTTT	CASSQTTRQSNTEAFF
-	TRBV11-3	many	TRBJ2-5	TGTGCCAGCAGCTTAGAGGGAACAGGGAACCCCGAGACCCAGTACTTC	CASSLEGTGNPETQYF
-	TRBV28	few	TRBJ1-2	TGTGCCAGCAGTTTTGCAGGGTTCGGCTACACCTTC	CASSFAGFGYTF
TRBD2	TRBV9	large	TRBJ2-1	TGTGCCAGCAGCGTAGGCGGGGGGGGCCGTGAGCAGTTCTTC	CASSVGGGGREQFF
-	TRBV11-3	few	TRBJ2-3	TGTGCCAGCAGCTTAGTAGGCAGGGGGGCTAGCACAGATACGCAGTATTTT	CASSLVGRGASTDTQYF
-	TRBV19	few	TRBJ2-6	TGTGCCACCACCACGCTAGCGCCTGGGGCCAACGTCCTGACTTTC	CATTTLAPGANVLTF
-	TRBV6-7	few	TRBJ2-7	TGTGCCAGCAGGGCGGTTGGGGCGTCGGACTTC	CASRAVGASDF
TRBD1	TRBV5-1	few	TRBJ2-7	TGCGCCAGCAGCTTGGGAAGGGTGACAGGGGGCGGTTACGAGCAGTACTTC	CASSLGRVTGGGYEQYF
TRBD1	TRBV6-8	few	TRBJ2-2	TGTGCCATCCCGGGACAGGGGGACACCGGGGAGCTGTTTTTT	CAIPGQGDTGELFF
-	TRBV19	large	TRBJ2-5	TGTGCCAGTAACAGGGTAGGAGAGACCCAGTACTTC	CASNRVGETQYF
TRBD2	TRBV19	-	TRBJ2-5	TGTGCCAGTAGTATCCTAGCGGGGCCTCAAGAGACCCAGTACTTC	CASSILAGPQETQYF
TRBD1	TRBV11-3	many	TRBJ1-2	TGTGCCAGCAGCTCGCAAGGGACAGACTATGGCTACACCTTC	CASSSQGTDYGYTF
-	TRBV11-3	many	TRBJ2-2	TGTGCCAGCAGCTTGGAGGGGAATCTGGGTGCCGGGGAGCTGTTTTTT	CASSLEGNLGAGELFF
-	TRBV6-8	-	TRBJ2-5	TGTGCCAGCAGTTCCGGGGGCAACCCGGGTGAGACCCAGTACTTC	CASSSGGNPGETQYF
-	TRBV12-5	-	TRBJ2-1	TGTGCCAGCAAGGAGGGGCTTGAGCAGTTCTTC	CASKEGLEQFF
TRBD2	TRBV28	few	TRBJ2-3	TGTGCCAGCAGCCGAACTAGCGGGGGGTACTCTAGCACAGATACGCAGTATTTT	CASSRTSGGYSSTDTQYF
-	TRBV6-8	few	TRBJ1-1	TGTGCCAGCAGCCGGACTGCCGTGAACACTGAAGCTTTCTTT	CASSRTAVNTEAFF
-	TRBV6-8	-	TRBJ2-5	TGTGCCAGCAGTTACGTACAGGGAGGAGAGACCCAGTACTTC	CASSYVQGGETQYF
-	TRBV6-8	few	TRBJ2-3	TGTGCCAGCAGTTACTCGACTAGCACAGATACGCAGTATTTT	CASSYSTSTDTQYF
-	TRBV11-3	medium-sized	TRBJ1-4	TGTGCCAGCAGCTCGGGAGGGTTAACTAATGAAAAACTGTTTTTT	CASSSGGLTNEKLFF
-	TRBV18	-	TRBJ2-5	TGTGCCAGCTCACCAGAAGAGGTTGCCCAGTACTTC	CASSPEEVAQYF
TRBD2	TRBV5-1	-	TRBJ2-2	TGCGCCAGCAGCCCCCGGGGGTTAGCGGGGGAGTCCATCGGGGAGCTGTTTTTT	CASSPRGLAGESIGELFF